The 14 T cell receptor beta chains below were found in one sample sequenced in a study of lymphopenia after photon versus proton radiotherapy. The protocol was immunoSEQ multiplex PCR, while the TCRdb copy is restricted to in-frame clones and leaves out a portion. The sample holds about 39,000 clones, 90% to 95% seen once. The sequenced sample was peripheral blood, obtained from a patient treated with photon-based radiotherapy. These receptors were collected from a man aged 55-75 years with cholangiocarcinoma.

The chain employs TRBV10-3 and TRBJ1-2, with 10 bases identical to TRBD1. The CDR3 length is 13 residues. Per the germline V gene, CDR1 is ENHRY and CDR2 is SYGVKD. With V trimmed by 9 bases and J by 4 bases, 5 bases remained unmatched. In DNA form, the CDR3 reads TGTGCCATTACCGGGACAGGGGTCTATGGCTACACCTTC. Translated: CAITGTGVYGYTF.

The sample holds one count of this clone. The DNA of the CDR3 is TGTGCCAGCACCGAGGGGCTACCCCTGAACACTGAAGCTTTCTTT. Protein sequence: CASTEGLPLNTEAFF. The rearrangement joins TRBV2 to TRBJ1-1; perhaps TRBD1 as D (5 bases). Germline CDR1 and CDR2: SNHLY and FYNNEI. Trimming took 7 bases from V and 0 from J, leaving 15 bases between them. The CDR3 covers 15 residues.

V and J are TRBV18 and TRBJ2-2; D is possibly TRBD2 (5 bases). Trimming stripped 3 bases from V and 1 base from J, with 15 bases between. The CDR3 loop spans 17 amino acids. CDR1 and CDR2 (germline): KGHSH, LQKENI. CDR3 in amino acids: CASSPRLPRGNTGELFF. CDR3 bases: TGTGCCAGCTCACCCCGTCTCCCCCGGGGGAACACCGGGGAGCTGTTTTTT.

V and J are TRBV5-6 and TRBJ1-2; D remains ambiguous. The CDR3 contains 14 residues. The ends were cut back, 0 bases at V and 10 bases at J, with 16 bases in the middle. The germline CDR1 and CDR2 sequences are SGHDT and YYEEEE. The CDR3 region is CASSLGTSKFDYTF. DNA of the CDR3: TGTGCCAGCAGCTTGGGGACCTCGAAATTCGACTACACCTTC.

The chain uses TRBV28 and TRBJ2-5, with 8 bases that match TRBD1. Looked up from germline, CDR1 is MDHEN and CDR2 is SYDVKM. J was trimmed by 4 bases and V by 2 bases; bases with no gene match: 3. The CDR3 length is 14 residues. CDR3 sequence: CASSLGQGRETQYF. The CDR3 DNA is TGTGCCAGCAGTTTAGGACAGGGTCGAGAGACCCAGTACTTC.

This clone was seen once. The chain employs TRBV6-1 and TRBJ2-2; weak D call: TRBD1 (5 bases). The ends were cut back, 7 bases at V and 4 bases at J, with 16 bases in the middle. Looked up from germline, CDR1 is MNHNS and CDR2 is SASEGT. CDR3 length equals 15 residues. The chain's CDR3 is CASILDIPPTGELFF. The CDR3 nucleotides are TGTGCCAGCATATTGGACATTCCCCCCACCGGGGAGCTGTTTTTT.

This clone was picked up a small number of times. V and J are TRBV2 and TRBJ2-7, with D unresolved. The CDR3 extends over 14 amino acids. Germline V gives CDR1 SNHLY, CDR2 FYNNEI. V lost 5 bases to trimming and J lost 3 bases, with 14 bases between them. For the CDR3, the DNA is TGTGCCAGCAGTCGTACATATCTCCACTACGAGCAGTACTTC. It codes for CASSRTYLHYEQYF. Using reference TRBV2 and TRBJ2-7 for the parts outside the CDR3, the full variable domain is EPEVTQTPSHQVTQMGQEVILRCVPISNHLYFYWYRQILGQKVEFLVSFYNNEISEKSEIFDDQFSVERPDGSNFTLKIRSTKLEDSAMYFCASSRTYLHYEQYFGPGTRLTVT.

The chain combines TRBV19 with TRBJ1-4; 9 bases line up with TRBD1. Germline V gives CDR1 LNHDA, CDR2 SQIVND (reference sequence). This CDR3 comprises 15 residues. V was clipped by 5 bases and J by 5 bases; unmatched bases: 6. CDR3 nucleotides: TGTGCCAGTAGTGTTTCGGGACAGGGAAATGAAAAACTGTTTTTT. Its translation is CASSVSGQGNEKLFF.

V gene TRBV5-1 combines with J gene TRBJ1-4; a possible D gene is TRBD1 (5 bases). In germline, CDR1 is SGHRS, CDR2 YFSETQ. The germline V and J ends were trimmed by 5 bases and 2 bases, with 7 bases remaining between them. The CDR3 totals 13 residues. The CDR3 nucleotides are TGCGCCAGCAGGGGGGTGACTAATGAAAAACTGTTTTTT. Amino acid sequence: CASRGVTNEKLFF.

The V gene is TRBV5-1, the J gene TRBJ2-7; no clear D. The CDR3 has 13 residues. Germline CDR1 SGHRS, CDR2 YFSETQ. V was trimmed by 0 bases and J by 2 bases, leaving 6 bases between them. The DNA of the CDR3 is TGCGCCAGCAGCTTGGCCTTAACCTACGAGCAGTACTTC. Encoded protein: CASSLALTYEQYF.

The chain has TRBV5-8 and TRBJ2-2; perhaps D is TRBD1 or TRBD2 (5 bases each). The ends were cut back, 4 bases at V and 7 bases at J, with 20 bases in the middle. In germline, CDR1 is SGHTS, CDR2 YDEGEE. There are 16 residues in the CDR3. This CDR3 is CASSPREFRAVGELFF. The CDR3 bases are TGTGCCAGCAGCCCCAGGGAGTTCAGGGCGGTCGGGGAGCTGTTTTTT.

As for this clone: One junction end disagrees with the germline gene, perhaps due to a read error. The rearrangement uses TRBV6-1 and TRBJ2-5, with 13 bases that match TRBD2. The length of the CDR3 is 17 residues. Germline CDR1 and CDR2: MNHNS and SASEGT. CDR3 region: CASREGTSGEAQETQYF. The DNA of the CDR3 is TGTGCCAGCAGAGAAGGGACTAGCGGGGAAGCCCAAGAGACCCAGTACTTC.

This chain joins TRBV5-6 and TRBJ2-5; maybe TRBD1 (6 bases). The CDR3 consists of 12 residues. Germline values: CDR1 SGHDT, CDR2 YYEEEE. V was clipped by 3 bases and J by 5 bases, with 8 bases between them. This chain's CDR3 is CASSYRAETQYF. CDR3 DNA: TGTGCCAGCAGCTACAGGGCCGAGACCCAGTACTTC.

V gene TRBV6-1 combines with J gene TRBJ2-3, with D possibly being TRBD1 (5 bases). This CDR3 contains 16 residues. From germline, CDR1 is MNHNS and CDR2 SASEGT. Trimming took off 4 bases at V and 3 bases at J, with 17 bases between the two ends. CDR3 nucleotides: TGTGCCAGCAGTGCAACAGGTCCGCGAGAAACAGATACGCAGTATTTT. Encoded protein: CASSATGPRETDTQYF.